This T cell receptor beta chain was found in a study of T-cell reconstitution after alpha-beta-depleted transplantation in children. The TCRbeta library was prepared with unique molecular identifiers. TCRdb reprocessed the PCR reads via MiXCR and lists one record per CDR3 protein. The sample holds 250,000 to 400,000 distinct CDR3 sequences, more than 20% seen once. This clonotype was picked up a small number of times. Its matching antigen is unknown. Points from the study as a whole: Among T cells one year after transplant, newly produced cells accounted for most counts and diversity. Surviving recipient T cells and thymic progenitors underlay high day-60 TCRbeta diversity in some patients.

The CDR3 sequence is 14 residues long. Germline lookup yields CDR1 DFQATT and CDR2 SNEGSKA (reference sequence). With 5 bases removed from V and 3 bases from J, the gap between germline ends came to 14 bases. This TCR derives from a male patient younger than 18 who had a stem cell transplant for acute lymphoblastic leukemia, so the T cells may come from the graft donor. The V call is TRBV20-1, the J call TRBJ1-5; TRBD1 might be the D (5 bases). Sequenced here: PBMCs, mostly from graft donor cells, sampled 180 days after TCRalphabeta/CD19-depleted stem cell transplant. CDR3 sequence reads: CSAGSGTLNQPQHF. CDR3 nucleotides: TGCAGTGCTGGCTCAGGGACCCTCAATCAGCCCCAGCATTTT.